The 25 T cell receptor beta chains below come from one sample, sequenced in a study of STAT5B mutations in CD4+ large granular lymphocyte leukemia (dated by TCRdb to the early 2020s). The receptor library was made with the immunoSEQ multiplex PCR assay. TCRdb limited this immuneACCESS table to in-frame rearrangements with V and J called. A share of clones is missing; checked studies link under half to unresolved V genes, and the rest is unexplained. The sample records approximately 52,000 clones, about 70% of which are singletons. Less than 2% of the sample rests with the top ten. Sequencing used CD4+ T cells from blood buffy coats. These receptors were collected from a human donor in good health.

The CDR3 here is CASSLERGIGTGELFF. The DNA of the CDR3 is TGTGCCAGCAGCTTGGAGAGGGGGATTGGAACCGGGGAGCTGTTTTTT. The rearrangement links TRBV5-6 to TRBJ2-2, with D maybe TRBD1 (6 bases). CDR3 length: 16 amino acids. Germline V lookup: CDR1 SGHDT, CDR2 YYEEEE. Trimming stripped 0 bases from V and 5 bases from J, with 14 bases between.

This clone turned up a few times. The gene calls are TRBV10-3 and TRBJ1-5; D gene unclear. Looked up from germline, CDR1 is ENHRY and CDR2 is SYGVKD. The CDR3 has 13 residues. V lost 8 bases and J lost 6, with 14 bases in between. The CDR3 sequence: CAIGVSDGQPQHF. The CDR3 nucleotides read TGTGCCATCGGTGTTAGTGACGGTCAGCCCCAGCATTTT.

This chain's CDR3 is CASSPPGGIETQYF. The CDR3 bases are TGTGCCAGCTCACCACCGGGAGGAATCGAGACCCAGTACTTC. The chain combines TRBV18 with TRBJ2-5, with D maybe TRBD2 (6 bases). Germline-derived CDR1 and CDR2 are KGHSH and LQKENI. CDR3 length equals 14 residues. V dropped 0 bases and J dropped 5 bases, with 10 bases sitting between them.

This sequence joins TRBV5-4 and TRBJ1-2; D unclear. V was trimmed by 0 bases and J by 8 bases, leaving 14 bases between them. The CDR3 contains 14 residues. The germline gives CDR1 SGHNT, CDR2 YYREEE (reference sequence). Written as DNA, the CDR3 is TGTGCCAGCAGCTTGGCCCAAGTGGAATACGGCTACACCTTC. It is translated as CASSLAQVEYGYTF.

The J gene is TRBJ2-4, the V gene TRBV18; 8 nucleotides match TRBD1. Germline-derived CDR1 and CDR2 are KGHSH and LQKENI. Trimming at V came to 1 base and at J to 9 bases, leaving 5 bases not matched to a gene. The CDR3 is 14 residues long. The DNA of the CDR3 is TGTGCCAGCTCACCACGCCAGGGGGCGGGCATTCAGTACTTC. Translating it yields CASSPRQGAGIQYF.

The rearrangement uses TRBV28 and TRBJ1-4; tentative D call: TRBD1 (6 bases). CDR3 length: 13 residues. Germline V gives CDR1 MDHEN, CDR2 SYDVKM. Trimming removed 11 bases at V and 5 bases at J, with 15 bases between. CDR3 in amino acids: CAAGGASNEKLFF. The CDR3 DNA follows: TGTGCCGCTGGGGGGGCTTCCAATGAAAAACTGTTTTTT.

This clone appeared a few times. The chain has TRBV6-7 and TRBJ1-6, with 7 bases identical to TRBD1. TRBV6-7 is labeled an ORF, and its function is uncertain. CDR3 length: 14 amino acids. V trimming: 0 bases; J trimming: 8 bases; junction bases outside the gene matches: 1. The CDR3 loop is CASSYSDRYSPLHF. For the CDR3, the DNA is TGTGCCAGCAGTTACTCGGACAGGTATTCACCCCTCCACTTT.

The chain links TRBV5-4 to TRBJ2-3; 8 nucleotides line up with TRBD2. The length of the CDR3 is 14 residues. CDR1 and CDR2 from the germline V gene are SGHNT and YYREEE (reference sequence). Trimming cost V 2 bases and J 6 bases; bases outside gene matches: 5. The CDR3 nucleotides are TGTGCCAGCAGCTTCGGGGGGGGCTCGGATACGCAGTATTTT. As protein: CASSFGGGSDTQYF.

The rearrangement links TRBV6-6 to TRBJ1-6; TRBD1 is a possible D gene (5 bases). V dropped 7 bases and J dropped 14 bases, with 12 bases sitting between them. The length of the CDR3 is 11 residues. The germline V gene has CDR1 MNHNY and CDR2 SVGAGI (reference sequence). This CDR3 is CASKTRDTLHF. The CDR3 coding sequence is TGTGCCAGCAAAACCAGGGATACCCTCCACTTT.

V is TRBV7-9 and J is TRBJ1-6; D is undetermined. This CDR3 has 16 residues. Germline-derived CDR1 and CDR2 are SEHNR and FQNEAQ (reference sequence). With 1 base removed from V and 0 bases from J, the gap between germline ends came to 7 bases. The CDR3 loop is CASSLGQNSYNSPLHF. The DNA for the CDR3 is TGTGCCAGCAGCTTAGGGCAGAACTCCTATAATTCACCCCTCCACTTT.

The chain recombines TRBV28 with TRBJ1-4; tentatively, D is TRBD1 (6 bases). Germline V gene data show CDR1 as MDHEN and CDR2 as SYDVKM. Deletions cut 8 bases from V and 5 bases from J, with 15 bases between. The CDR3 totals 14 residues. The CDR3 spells CASGGDGQNEKLFF. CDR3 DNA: TGTGCCAGCGGAGGTGACGGACAGAATGAAAAACTGTTTTTT. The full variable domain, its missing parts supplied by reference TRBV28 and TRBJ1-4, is DVKVTQSSRYLVKRTGEKVFLECVQDMDHENMFWYRQDPGLGLRLIYFSYDVKMKEKGDIPEGYSVSREKKERFSLILESASTNQTSMYLCASGGDGQNEKLFFGSGTQLSVL.

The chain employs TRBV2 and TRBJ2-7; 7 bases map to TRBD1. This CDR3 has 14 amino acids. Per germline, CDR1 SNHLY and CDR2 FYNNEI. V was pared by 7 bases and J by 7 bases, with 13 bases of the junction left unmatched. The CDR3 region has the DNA TGTGCCAGCAAAGCAGAGGGGGCCCTGGGTGAGCAGTACGTC. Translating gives CASKAEGALGEQYV.

The CDR3 loop reads CASTLLLAGQGGEQYF. In DNA, the CDR3 is TGTGCCAGCACCCTACTTTTAGCGGGGCAAGGGGGTGAGCAGTACTTC. The V and J genes are TRBV28 and TRBJ2-7; TRBD2 matches 8 bases. The trim removed 7 bases at V and 7 bases at J, leaving 18 bases unmatched. The CDR3 covers 16 residues. CDR1 is MDHEN, CDR2 SYDVKM, per germline. Full variable domain (outside the CDR3, taken from reference TRBV28 and TRBJ2-7): DVKVTQSSRYLVKRTGEKVFLECVQDMDHENMFWYRQDPGLGLRLIYFSYDVKMKEKGDIPEGYSVSREKKERFSLILESASTNQTSMYLCASTLLLAGQGGEQYFGPGTRLTVT.

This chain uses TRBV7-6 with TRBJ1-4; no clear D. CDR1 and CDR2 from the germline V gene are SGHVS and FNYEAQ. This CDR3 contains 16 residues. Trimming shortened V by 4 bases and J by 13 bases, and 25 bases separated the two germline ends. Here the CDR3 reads CASSSAGIMAKKGLFF. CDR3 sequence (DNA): TGTGCCAGCAGCTCAGCGGGGATTATGGCCAAAAAGGGACTGTTTTTT. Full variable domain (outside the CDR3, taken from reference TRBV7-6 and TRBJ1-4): GAGVSQSPRYKVTKRGQDVALRCDPISGHVSLYWYRQALGQGPEFLTYFNYEAQQDKSGLPNDRFSAERPEGSISTLTIQRTEQRDSAMYRCASSSAGIMAKKGLFFGSGTQLSVL.

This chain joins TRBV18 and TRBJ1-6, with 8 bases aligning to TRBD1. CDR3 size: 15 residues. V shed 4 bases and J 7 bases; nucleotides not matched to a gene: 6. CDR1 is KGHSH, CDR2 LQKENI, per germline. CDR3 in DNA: TGTGCCAGCTCACTGTCGACAGGGGAAAATTCACCCCTCCACTTT. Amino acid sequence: CASSLSTGENSPLHF.

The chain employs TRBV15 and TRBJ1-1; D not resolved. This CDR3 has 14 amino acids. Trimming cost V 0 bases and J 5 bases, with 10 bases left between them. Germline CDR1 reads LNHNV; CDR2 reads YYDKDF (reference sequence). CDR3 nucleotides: TGTGCCACCAGCAGAGAAGGTGGTGGAACTGAAGCTTTCTTT. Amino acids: CATSREGGGTEAFF.

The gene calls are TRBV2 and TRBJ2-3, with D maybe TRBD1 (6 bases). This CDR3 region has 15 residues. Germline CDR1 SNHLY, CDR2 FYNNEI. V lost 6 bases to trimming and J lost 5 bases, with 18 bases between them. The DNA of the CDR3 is TGTGCCAGCAGATGGACAGTAACTGGGGTAGATACGCAGTATTTT. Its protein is CASRWTVTGVDTQYF.

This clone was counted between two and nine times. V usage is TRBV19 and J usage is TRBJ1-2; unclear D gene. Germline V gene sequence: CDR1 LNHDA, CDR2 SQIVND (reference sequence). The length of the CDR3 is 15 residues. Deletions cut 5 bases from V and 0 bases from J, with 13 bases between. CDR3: CASSPLTETNYGYTF. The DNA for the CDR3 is TGTGCCAGTAGTCCTCTGACGGAAACTAACTATGGCTACACCTTC. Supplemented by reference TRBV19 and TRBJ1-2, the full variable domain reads DGGITQSPKYLFRKEGQNVTLSCEQNLNHDAMYWYRQDPGQGLRLIYYSQIVNDFQKGDIAEGYSVSREKKESFPLTVTSAQKNPTAFYLCASSPLTETNYGYTFGSGTRLTVV.

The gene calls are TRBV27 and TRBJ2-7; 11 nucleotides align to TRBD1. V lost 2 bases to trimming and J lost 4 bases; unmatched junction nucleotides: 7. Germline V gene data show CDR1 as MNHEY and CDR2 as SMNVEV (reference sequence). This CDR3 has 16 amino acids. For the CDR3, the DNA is TGTGCCAGCAGTTTAGGGGGGACAGGGGGTGCTTACGAGCAGTACTTC. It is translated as CASSLGGTGGAYEQYF.

Here the CDR3 DNA reads TGTGCCAGCAGTCGAAGACAGGTCCAAGAGACCCAGTACTTC. As protein: CASSRRQVQETQYF. The J gene is TRBJ2-5, the V gene TRBV5-6, with D tentatively TRBD1 (6 bases). V was clipped by 5 bases and J by 1 base, with 12 bases between them. This CDR3 comprises 14 residues. CDR1 SGHDT and CDR2 YYEEEE come from the germline V gene.

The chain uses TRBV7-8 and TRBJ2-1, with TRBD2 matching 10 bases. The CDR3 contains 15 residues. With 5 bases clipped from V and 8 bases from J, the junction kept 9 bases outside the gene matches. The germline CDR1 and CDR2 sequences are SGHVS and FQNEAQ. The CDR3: CASSGYTSGVDEQFF. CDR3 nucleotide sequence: TGTGCCAGCAGCGGTTACACTAGCGGGGTAGATGAGCAGTTCTTC.

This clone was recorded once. CDR3 protein: CASRDRVNTGELFF. DNA of the CDR3: TGCGCCAGCAGGGACAGGGTAAACACCGGGGAGCTGTTTTTT. The chain carries TRBV5-1 and TRBJ2-2, with TRBD1 matching 8 bases. This CDR3 region has 14 residues. Germline V gene lookup returns CDR1 SGHRS and CDR2 YFSETQ. V gave up 5 bases and J gave up 2 bases; unmatched junction bases: 2.

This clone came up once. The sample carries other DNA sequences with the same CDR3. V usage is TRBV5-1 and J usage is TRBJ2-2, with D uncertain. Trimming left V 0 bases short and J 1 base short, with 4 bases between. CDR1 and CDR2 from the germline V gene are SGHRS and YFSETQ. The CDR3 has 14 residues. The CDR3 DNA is TGCGCCAGCAGCTTGGACAGGAACACCGGGGAGCTGTTTTTT. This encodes CASSLDRNTGELFF.

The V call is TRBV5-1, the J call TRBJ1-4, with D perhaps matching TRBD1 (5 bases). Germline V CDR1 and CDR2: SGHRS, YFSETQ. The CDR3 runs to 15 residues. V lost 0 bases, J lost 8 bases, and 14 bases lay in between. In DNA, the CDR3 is TGCGCCAGCAGCTTGGTCGCAGGGACGGGGGAAAAACTGTTTTTT. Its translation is CASSLVAGTGEKLFF. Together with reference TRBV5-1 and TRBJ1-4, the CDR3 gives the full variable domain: KAGVTQTPRYLIKTRGQQVTLSCSPISGHRSVSWYQQTPGQGLQFLFEYFSETQRNKGNFPGRFSGRQFSNSRSEMNVSTLELGDSALYLCASSLVAGTGEKLFFGSGTQLSVL.

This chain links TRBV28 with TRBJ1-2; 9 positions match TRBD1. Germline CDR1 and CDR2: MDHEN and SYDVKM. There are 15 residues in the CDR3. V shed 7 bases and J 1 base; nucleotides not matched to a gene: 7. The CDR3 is CASKPGTGNNYGYTF. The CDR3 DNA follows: TGTGCCAGCAAACCCGGGACAGGGAATAACTATGGCTACACCTTC.